This TCR beta chain was sequenced for a study of CD8+CD57+ T cells in acquired aplastic anemia (dated by TCRdb to 2017 to 2018). For the study in its entirety: On average, sorted CD4+ and CD8+ cells yielded around 3.4 ug of extracted DNA, with a range of about 0.18 to 27.4 ug. Healthy donor samples averaged roughly 9.8 million reads for CD4+ and approximately 11 million for CD8+ cells.

As concerns this clonotype: This clone's antigen is unknown. The limits of the CDR3 on the DNA are not certain, so only TCRdb's listed CDR3 is given.

Genomic DNA was used as template for profiling of TCR beta VDJ combinations and CDR3 sequences. An Illumina HiSeq 2000 was used for TCR repertoire sequencing. Per the original workflow: Repertoires were assessed using TRBV/TRBJ rearrangement plots, CDR3 size and DJ length profiles, and Simpson's diversity index. The most abundant DNA sequence in the deep sequencing data was taken as the immunodominant clone. CDR3 amino acid sequences were checked for sharing across subjects and were also compared against the VDJdb database and published repertoires. Using fastp trimming at Q25 and MiXCR clonotype assembly, TCRdb reanalyzed the public sequencing data and kept in-frame beta chains. Under each unique CDR3 protein, matching rows form one entry showing the most common genes and DNA. The V and J calls follow TCRdb's processing rather than the paper's. Across this sample there are approximately 380,000 distinct CDR3 sequences, with 55% to 75% seen only once. The ten largest clones capture 3% to 5% of the sample.

General conclusions and limits of the study: Fewer than 35 CD8+ CDR3 sequences were found to be shared between patients and controls, but these sequences appeared to be highly expressed in patients and within the immunodominant clones of the patients. Patients and healthy controls showed no significant difference in CD8+ Simpson's diversity (P=0.060).

Counted from cysteine to phenylalanine, this CDR3 has 15 amino acids. Reading the germline V gene gives CDR1 SGHTA and CDR2 FQGNSA. The study deep-sequenced TCR repertoires of sorted CD4+ and CD8+ blood T cells from severe aplastic anemia patients and healthy subjects. Ficoll-Paque density gradient centrifugation was used to isolate peripheral blood mononuclear cells. CD4+ and CD8+ T cells were sorted by FACS or magnetic beads before DNA extraction. The chain couples TRBV7-2 to TRBJ1-5. The sequence was collected from a human donor in good health, serving as a control. The sequenced sample was sorted CD4+, CD8+, or CD8+CD57+ T cells (not recorded which) from PBMCs. The CDR3 protein: CASSSTTDTQYFGHF.